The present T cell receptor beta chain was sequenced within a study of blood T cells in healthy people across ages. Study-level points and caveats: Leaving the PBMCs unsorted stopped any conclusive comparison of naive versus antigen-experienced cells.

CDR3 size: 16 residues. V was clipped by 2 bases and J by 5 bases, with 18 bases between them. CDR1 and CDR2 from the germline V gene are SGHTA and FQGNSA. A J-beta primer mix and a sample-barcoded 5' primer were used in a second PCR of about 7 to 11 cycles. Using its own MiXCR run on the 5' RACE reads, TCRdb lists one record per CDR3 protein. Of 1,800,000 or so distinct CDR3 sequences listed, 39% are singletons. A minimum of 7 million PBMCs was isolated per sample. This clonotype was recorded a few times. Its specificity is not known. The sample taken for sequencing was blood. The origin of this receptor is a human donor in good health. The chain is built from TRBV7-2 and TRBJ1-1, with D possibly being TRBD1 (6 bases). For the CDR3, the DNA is TGTGCCAGCAGCTTACAACTACAGGGACGTAGGACTGAAGCTTTCTTT. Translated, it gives CASSLQLQGRRTEAFF.